Sequencing of this T cell receptor (beta chain) was carried out in a study of blood T cell repertoires in COVID-19. Study details: COVID-19 samples, acute and convalescent, were from the United States, Italy and Spain. The analysed material was cDNA or gDNA that came from T cells, B-cell-depleted T cells, or PBMCs.

This clone was seen a handful of times. Per the study methods: For nucleated cells, counts were estimated from reference gene primer amplification. Sequencing was performed with immunoSEQ multiplex PCR; in TCRdb, only in-frame clones are kept and a portion is missing. For V, J and clone size, that table is used; D and trimming come from the DNA. The sample contains 85,000 to 95,000 clones, around nine tenths of which appear only once. The TCR comes from a woman of 80 years or more with acute or convalescent COVID-19. The sample consisted of peripheral blood.

The CDR3 loop is CAWRPSNRGTYNEQFF. Written as DNA, the CDR3 is TGTGCCTGGAGGCCAAGCAACAGGGGAACCTACAATGAGCAGTTCTTC. This chain joins TRBV30 and TRBJ2-1, with 7 nucleotides matching TRBD1. The CDR3 contains 16 residues. Germline CDR1 is GTSNPN and CDR2 is SVGIG (reference sequence). Germline trimming cut 3 bases from V and 2 bases from J; bases unmatched to any gene: 10.